The present entry profiles one T cell receptor beta chain with its context. The antigen it recognizes is unknown. No per-base quality is available; no much larger clone lies one base away. These data originate in a study of OX40 agonist ivuxolimab in advanced cancers. Study-level background: Ivuxolimab, which targeted the costimulatory receptor OX40 (CD134), was an agonistic, fully human IgG2 monoclonal antibody. Intravenous ivuxolimab was administered to patients every 2 weeks at six dose levels: 0.01, 0.1, 0.3, 1.5, 3 and 10 mg/kg. Of the approximately 50 dose-escalation patients, hepatocellular carcinoma was present in about 20, melanoma in around 15, renal cell carcinoma in 9 and head and neck cancer in 9. In the dose-escalation cohort, roughly 80% of patients were male, and the mean age was approximately 64 years, with a range of 23 to 79. Patients were allowed to have had prior anti-PD-1, anti-PD-L1 or anti-CTLA-4 therapy, and around 40% of the dose-escalation patients had previously received checkpoint inhibitors. Partial responses were achieved by three dose-escalation patients, of whom one had hepatocellular carcinoma and two had cutaneous melanoma. Peripheral TCRbeta sequencing aimed to test whether ivuxolimab altered TCR sequence diversity and caused clonal T-cell expansion. The paper reports the monotherapy dose-escalation portion (N = 52 patients) of the phase I ivuxolimab trial. The investigation overall reported the following: At doses from 0.1 to 3.0 mg/kg, clonal expansion was seen in both CD4+ and CD8+ blood T cells between baseline and week 6. Low levels of normalized T-cell clonal expansion were also seen in some nonresponding patients. On average, CD8+ T cells showed more expanded clones than CD4+ T cells after ivuxolimab. Which antigens the clonally expanded peripheral T cells were specific for was not determined. In the 0.1-3.0 mg/kg groups, partial responders had among the lowest normalized peripheral clonal expansion, particularly in CD8+ T cells.

V is cut back by 2 bases and J by 5 bases, with 7 bases in the junction unmatched. The CDR3 goes from the cysteine to the phenylalanine over 15 residues. Only the CDR3 part of the read is kept: 45 bases, read in frame from the first base. Taken from the germline V gene (reference sequence), the CDR1 and CDR2 loops are SGHNT and YYREEE. Patients with a history of autoimmune disease or receiving systemic immunosuppression were excluded from the trial. Peripheral blood for TCR sequencing was collected from all dose cohorts at baseline, on cycle 4 day 1, and on cycle 7 day 1. The samples were taken from a phase I, first-in-human, multicenter, open-label dose-escalation trial of ivuxolimab. Adults with locally advanced or metastatic melanoma, renal cell carcinoma, hepatocellular carcinoma or head and neck squamous cell carcinoma were enrolled in the trial. CD4+ and CD8+ T cells were sorted separately from peripheral blood before TCR sequencing.

Genomic DNA was isolated from the sorted cells so that the TCRbeta CDR3 region could be sequenced. TCRbeta CDR3 regions were sequenced using the immunoSEQ Assay. TCRdb re-hosts the immuneACCESS table, in-frame sequences only. Its copies lack some clones; in the studies checked, an unresolved V gene accounts for under half of them, and the cause for the rest is not known. For this sample there are 95,000 to 150,000 clones; about 94% appear just once. The leading ten clones occupy less than 0.2% of the sample. The TCR originated in an adult with an advanced solid tumor such as melanoma, head and neck, liver or kidney cancer. The sample in question was CD4+ or CD8+ T cells sorted from blood, obtained in a trial of the OX40 agonist ivuxolimab. The rearrangement combines TRBV5-4 with TRBJ2-1; the junction holds 7 bases that match TRBD2. The nucleotides are TGTGCCAGCAGCTTAGCGGGATCCGCCAACAATGAGCAGTTCTTC. Its coded protein is CASSLAGSANNEQFF.